These T cell receptor beta chains were read from a single sample in a study of Ad26.COV2.S vaccination and SARS-CoV-2 variants. Clones were read by immunoSEQ multiplex PCR, and TCRdb kept only the in-frame ones, dropping some. The sample carries hundreds of thousands of clones, approximately 90% recorded once. The sequencing used peripheral blood, collected after recovery from COVID-19. The source of these receptors is a human donor who had recovered from COVID-19. CDR3s include the opening cysteine and the closing phenylalanine or tryptophan. A D gene is named only where the DNA matches it firmly. A clone size is listed for some rows: how often the clone was seen (once, few, many), or a class if it is expanded.

D | J | size | length | V | DNA | CDR3
- | TRBJ2-2 | few | 16 | TRBV9 | TGTGCCAGCAATGATTTTGGACAGTCGAACACCGGGGAGCTGTTTTTT | CASNDFGQSNTGELFF
- | TRBJ1-1 | - | 12 | TRBV11-1 | TGTGCCAGCAGCTTAGGGGAAACTGAAGCTTTCTTT | CASSLGETEAFF
- | TRBJ2-5 | once | 13 | TRBV6-1 | TGTGCCAGCAGTGACCCTCAGGGAGAGACCCAGTACTTC | CASSDPQGETQYF
- | TRBJ2-1 | - | 11 | TRBV20-1 | TGCAGTGCTAGAATCTCCAATGAGCAGTTCTTC | CSARISNEQFF
- | TRBJ1-2 | - | 14 | TRBV7-9 | TGTGCCAGCAGCCATACGGACAGTAACTATGGCTACACCTTC | CASSHTDSNYGYTF
- | TRBJ1-2 | - | 14 | TRBV10-3 | TGTGCCATCACCGCGGGACATGGGGATGGCGGCTACACCTTC | CAITAGHGDGGYTF
TRBD1 | TRBJ1-2 | - | 14 | TRBV20-1 | TGCAGTGCTAGTGCAAGTCAGGGGGCGGGTGGCTACACCTTC | CSASASQGAGGYTF
- | TRBJ2-7 | - | 14 | TRBV27 | TGTGCCAGCAGTTCCCCGGGACTCCCCTACGAGCAGTACTTC | CASSSPGLPYEQYF
TRBD1 | TRBJ1-2 | - | 12 | TRBV7-9 | TGTGCCAGCAGCCCGACAGGGGATGGCTACACCTTC | CASSPTGDGYTF
- | TRBJ1-5 | - | 16 | TRBV27 | TGTGCCAGCAGCTCCCGGGACCCCTCACGCAATCAGCCCCAGCATTTT | CASSSRDPSRNQPQHF
- | TRBJ1-2 | - | 14 | TRBV6-5 | TGTGCCAGCAGTTACTCCCCGGGTCTTGGCGGCTACACCTTC | CASSYSPGLGGYTF
- | TRBJ1-2 | - | 15 | TRBV6-5 | TGTGCCAGCAGAGGAGGCAGGGGCCGGAACTATGGCTACACCTTC | CASRGGRGRNYGYTF
- | TRBJ2-3 | - | 15 | TRBV7-2 | TGTGCCAGCAGTTCTGGACTGGAGAGCGGTAATACGCAGTATTTT | CASSSGLESGNTQYF
- | TRBJ2-1 | - | 13 | TRBV7-9 | TGTGCCAGCAGCCCAATACTAGGTAATGAGCAGTTCTTC | CASSPILGNEQFF
TRBD2 | TRBJ2-3 | - | 16 | TRBV19 | TGTGCCAGTAGTCGCGGCGGGGGGGCTCGCACAGATACGCAGTATTTT | CASSRGGGARTDTQYF
- | TRBJ1-5 | - | 13 | TRBV6-5 | TGTGCCAGCAGTTACGACGGAGGACAGCCCCAGCATTTT | CASSYDGGQPQHF
TRBD1 | TRBJ2-3 | - | 16 | TRBV7-9 | TGTGCCAGCAGCCCGCGACAGGGGATGTCGCCAGATACGCAGTATTTT | CASSPRQGMSPDTQYF
- | TRBJ1-2 | - | 14 | TRBV7-2 | TGTGCCAGCAGCTTAGAAACAGGGTTCTATGGCTACACCTTC | CASSLETGFYGYTF
- | TRBJ1-1 | - | 14 | TRBV27 | TGTGCCAGCAGTTTTATATTAGGGAACACTGAAGCTTTCTTT | CASSFILGNTEAFF
TRBD1 | TRBJ1-2 | - | 13 | TRBV12-3/TRBV12-4 | TGTGCCAGCAGTTTGGACAGGACCCTCGGCTACACCTTC | CASSLDRTLGYTF
TRBD2 | TRBJ2-3 | few | 15 | TRBV3-1/TRBV3-2 | TGTGCCAGCGGACGGACTAGCGGGGGGGGAGATACGCAGTATTTT | CASGRTSGGGDTQYF
- | TRBJ1-2 | - | 16 | TRBV6-6 | TGTGCCAGCAGTTCCCCTACCGGGACACCCAACTATGGCTACACCTTC | CASSSPTGTPNYGYTF
TRBD1 | TRBJ1-5 | - | 15 | TRBV6-5 | TGTGCCAGCAGACCCGATTACAGGGGAGGCCAGCCCCAGCATTTT | CASRPDYRGGQPQHF
TRBD2 | TRBJ2-5 | few | 15 | TRBV2 | TGTGCCAGCACAAATGGAGCGGGGGCCCTGGAGACCCAGTACTTC | CASTNGAGALETQYF
- | TRBJ1-6 | - | 15 | TRBV11-2 | TGTGCCAGCAGCCCATGGGGCCAGGGGTGGTCACCCCTCCACTTT | CASSPWGQGWSPLHF
- | TRBJ1-5 | - | 15 | TRBV9 | TGTGCCAGCAGCGTAGGAGGGGCTAGGAATCAGCCCCAGCATTTT | CASSVGGARNQPQHF
- | TRBJ1-6 | - | 12 | TRBV7-9 | TGTGCCAGCAGCTTTAATAATTCACCCCTCCACTTT | CASSFNNSPLHF
- | TRBJ1-1 | - | 13 | TRBV10-3 | TGTGCCATCAGTCTCACAGGGAACACTGAAGCTTTCTTT | CAISLTGNTEAFF
- | TRBJ2-4 | - | 12 | TRBV2 | TGTGCCAGCAGGGCTGCCAAAAACATTCAGTACTTC | CASRAAKNIQYF
TRBD1 | TRBJ1-5 | - | 14 | TRBV5-4 | TGTGCCAGCAGCATACAGGGGGGCAATCAGCCCCAGCATTTT | CASSIQGGNQPQHF
TRBD1 | TRBJ2-5 | - | 15 | TRBV5-4 | TGTGCCAGCAGCTTCCAGGGGGCCTTTGAAGAGACCCAGTACTTC | CASSFQGAFEETQYF
- | TRBJ1-1 | - | 15 | TRBV12-5 | TGTGCTAGTGGAGGACTGGGAACATTGAACACTGAAGCTTTCTTT | CASGGLGTLNTEAFF
- | TRBJ1-4 | - | 15 | TRBV15 | TGTGCCACCAGCAGAAAACGGGACATGCATGAAAAACTGTTTTTT | CATSRKRDMHEKLFF
- | TRBJ1-4 | - | 14 | TRBV7-9 | TGTGCCAGCAGCTCCCAGGGTCGGGGGGAAAAACTGTTTTTT | CASSSQGRGEKLFF
TRBD2 | TRBJ2-7 | - | 15 | TRBV7-2 | TGTGCCAGCAGCGTTGCTAGCGGGGTCTCCTACGAGCAGTACTTC | CASSVASGVSYEQYF
TRBD1 | TRBJ2-7 | - | 14 | TRBV7-9 | TGTGCCAGCAGCGCCCCACAGGGGGCCTACGAGCAGTACTTC | CASSAPQGAYEQYF
TRBD2 | TRBJ2-3 | - | 13 | TRBV9 | TGTGCCAGCAGCGTAGGCGGGGGAGATACGCAGTATTTT | CASSVGGGDTQYF
- | TRBJ1-2 | few | 14 | TRBV5-4 | TGTGCCAGCAGCCGGGGAGGGGGTAGCTATGGCTACACCTTC | CASSRGGGSYGYTF
- | TRBJ2-7 | - | 14 | TRBV4-1 | TGCGCCAGCAGCCCAGAGGGGCCCTCCTACGAGCAGTACTTC | CASSPEGPSYEQYF
- | TRBJ1-2 | - | 12 | TRBV11-2 | TGTGCCAGCAGCTTGTCAGGGGACGGCTACACCTTC | CASSLSGDGYTF
- | TRBJ2-7 | - | 15 | TRBV4-3 | TGCGCCAGCAGCCAAGAGATAACCGACTCCTACGAGCAGTACTTC | CASSQEITDSYEQYF
TRBD1 | TRBJ2-7 | - | 14 | TRBV6-5 | TGTGCCAGCAGTTCCGGGACAGGAGTGTACGAGCAGTACTTC | CASSSGTGVYEQYF
- | TRBJ1-5 | - | 15 | TRBV2 | TGTGCCAGCAGGGGAGAGGCTATAAGCAATCAGCCCCAGCATTTT | CASRGEAISNQPQHF
TRBD1 | TRBJ2-4 | - | 16 | TRBV18 | TGTGCCAGCTCCTCGAGAGGGGGCAAACCCAAAAACATTCAGTACTTC | CASSSRGGKPKNIQYF
- | TRBJ1-2 | - | 13 | TRBV19 | TGTGCCAGTAGTACTCAGGGTTACTATGGCTACACCTTC | CASSTQGYYGYTF
- | TRBJ1-5 | - | 16 | TRBV16 | TGTGCCAGCAGCCAAGGATTACCAAGTGCCAATCAGCCCCAGCATTTT | CASSQGLPSANQPQHF